This passage covers 3 T cell receptor beta chains from one sample sequenced in a study of human T cells and chemical hapten exposure. Indicated time point: pre-sensitization, week 0. Noted treatment: therapeutic diphenylcyclopropenone sensitization with weekly scalp DPC. In TCRdb, the RACE reads were re-called with MiXCR into one record per CDR3 protein. The data show 95,000 to 150,000 distinct CDR3 sequences, roughly 12% seen once. The source was whole blood, collected in connection with sensitization to the hapten diphenylcyclopropenone (DPC). Source of these receptors: a woman aged 18-29 years with alopecia areata. Some clones in this sample may be carry-over from other donors' samples.

V is TRBV4-2 and J is TRBJ1-6, with a possible D match to TRBD1 (5 bases). CDR1 is LGHNA, CDR2 YNFKEQ, per germline. Between the trimmed V and J ends, which lost 7 bases and 10 bases, there was a span of 17 bases. The CDR3 has 14 residues. The CDR3 is CASTPGVGESPLHF. Here the CDR3 DNA reads TGTGCCAGCACCCCGGGGGTAGGAGAATCACCCCTCCACTTT.

This clonotype was detected ten times or more. J is TRBJ2-7 and V is TRBV6-2 or TRBV6-3; 8 bases align to TRBD1. The CDR3 is made up of 13 amino acids. J gave up 1 base and V 8 bases, and 4 bases lay outside the gene matches. CDR1 and CDR2 from the germline V gene are MNHEY and SVGEGT. CDR3 sequence (DNA): TGTGCCAGCGTGGGACAGGATTCCTACGAGCAGTACTTC. Its translation: CASVGQDSYEQYF.

The chain links TRBV14 to TRBJ1-1; D is perhaps TRBD1 (6 bases). Germline V gives CDR1 SGHDN, CDR2 FVKESK. The CDR3 sequence is 15 residues long. With 5 bases removed from V and 4 bases from J, the gap between germline ends came to 17 bases. The CDR3 DNA follows: TGTGCCAGCAGCACTAATTTTAGGGGGGGCACTGAAGCTTTCTTT. Translated: CASSTNFRGGTEAFF.